This T cell receptor (beta chain) was sequenced for a study of glioma-infiltrating T cells. Study-level information: Presurgical dexamethasone in glioma patients lasted six or fewer days.

Findings and limits, study-wide: Non-neoplastic patients had below-expected tissue-blood divergence, while all gliomas exceeded expectation.

TCR alpha and beta CDR3 regions were amplified from RNA using iRepertoire nested multiplex PCR. Input was roughly 95-450 ng of tissue mRNA or PBMC total RNA. TCRdb itself ran the multiplex PCR reads through MiXCR, one entry per CDR3 protein. The data contain 300,000 to 450,000 distinct CDR3 sequences, less than 50% of them singletons. V gave up 1 base and J gave up 2 bases; unmatched junction bases: 6. The CDR3 contains 16 residues. The germline gives CDR1 MGHRA, CDR2 YSYEKL. Regarding this clonotype: What it recognizes is unknown.

Sequencing was done on a sample of glioma tissue, nonneoplastic brain tissue, or PBMCs (not recorded which). This sequence was found in a human donor with low-grade glioma or glioblastoma, undergoing nonglioma brain surgery, or in good health (not recorded which). The genes are TRBV4-1 and TRBJ2-7; 9 nucleotides line up with TRBD2. Here the CDR3 DNA reads TGCGCCAGCAGCCAAGGGAGGGCTAGCGGGACCTACGAGCAGTACTTC. Its translation: CASSQGRASGTYEQYF.